This T cell receptor beta chain was found in a study of cytomegalovirus exposure and HLA in healthy donors. This CDR3 is 14 amino acids long. Germline V gene sequence: CDR1 MNHNS, CDR2 SASEGT. 13 Jbeta primers and 60 Vbeta primers were used for the PCR. Sequencing used immunoSEQ multiplex PCR; TCRdb keeps in-frame clones, though not all of them. The repertoire holds about 150,000 clones, about three fifths seen once, with roughly 6.8% in the top ten. Comments on this clone: A read error may produce the germline difference seen at one junction end. This sample includes further DNA sequences coding for the same CDR3.

The V and J genes are TRBV6-1 and TRBJ1-5; D is perhaps TRBD1 (5 bases). Sequenced sample: PBMCs. This clonotype was sampled from a woman aged 55-69 years in good health and CMV-seropositive. CDR3 bases: TGTGCCAGCAGTGGCCAGACAGTAAATCAACCCCAGCATTTT. It encodes CASSGQTVNQPQHF.